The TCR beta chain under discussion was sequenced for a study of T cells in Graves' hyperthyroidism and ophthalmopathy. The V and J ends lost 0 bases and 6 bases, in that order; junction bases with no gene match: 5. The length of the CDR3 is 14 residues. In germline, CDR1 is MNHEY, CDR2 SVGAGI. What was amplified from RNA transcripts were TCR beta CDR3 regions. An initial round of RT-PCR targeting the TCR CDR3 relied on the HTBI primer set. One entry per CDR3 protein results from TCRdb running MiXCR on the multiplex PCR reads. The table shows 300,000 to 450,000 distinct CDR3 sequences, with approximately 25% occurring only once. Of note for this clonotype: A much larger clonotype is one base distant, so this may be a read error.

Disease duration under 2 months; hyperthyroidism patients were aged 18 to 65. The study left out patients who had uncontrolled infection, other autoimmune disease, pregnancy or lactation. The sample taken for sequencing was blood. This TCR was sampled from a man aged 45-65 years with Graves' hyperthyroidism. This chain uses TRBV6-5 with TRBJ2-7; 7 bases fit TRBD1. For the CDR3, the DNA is TGTGCCAGCAGTTACTCTGCAGGGGGTTGCGAGCAGTACTTC. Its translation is CASSYSAGGCEQYF.